This T cell receptor (beta chain) is from a study of radiation and T cells in renal cell carcinoma. Study background: Nephrectomy followed 15 Gy stereotactic body radiation by 4 weeks.

Sequencing was performed with immunoSEQ multiplex PCR; in TCRdb, only in-frame clones are kept and a portion is missing. The sample lists just over 150,000 clones; about nine tenths were seen once. The germline CDR1 and CDR2 sequences are SGHNT and YYREEE (reference sequence). V was clipped by 4 bases and J by 5 bases, with 12 bases between them. CDR3 length: 14 residues. Documented time point: blood 2 weeks post-SBRT. Indicated treatment: 15 Gy SBRT to primary tumor, nephrectomy 4 weeks later. Serial blood draws occurred at baseline and 2 and 4 weeks post-SBRT. This receptor was identified in a woman between 45 and 60 years old with renal cell carcinoma. The rearrangement uses TRBV5-4 and TRBJ1-4; no definite D call. The sequences come from blood, collected from a patient whose treatment included radiotherapy and nephrectomy. CDR3 residues: CASSRPGSNEKLFF. The CDR3 DNA follows: TGTGCCAGCAGCCGACCCGGCTCAAATGAAAAACTGTTTTTT.